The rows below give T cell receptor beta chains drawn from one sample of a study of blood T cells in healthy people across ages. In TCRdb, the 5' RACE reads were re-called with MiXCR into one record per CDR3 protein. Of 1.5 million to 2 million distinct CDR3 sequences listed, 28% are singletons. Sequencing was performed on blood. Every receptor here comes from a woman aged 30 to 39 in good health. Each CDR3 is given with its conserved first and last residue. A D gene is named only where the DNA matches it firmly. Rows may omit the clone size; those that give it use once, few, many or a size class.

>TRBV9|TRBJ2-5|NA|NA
TGTGCCTGCAGCGTAGGTGCCGGGTTCGAAGAGACCCAGTACTTC
CACSVGAGFEETQYF
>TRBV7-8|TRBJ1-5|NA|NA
TGTGCCAGCAGCTTAGGGGAACGGAGCAGCCCCCAGCATTTT
CASSLGERSSPQHF
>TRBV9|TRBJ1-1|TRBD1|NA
TGTGCCAGCAGCGGCGAGGAACAGGGGCTAAGAGCTTTCTTT
CASSGEEQGLRAFF
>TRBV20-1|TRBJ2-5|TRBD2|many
TGCAGTGCTAGTGGACTAGCGGGGGGAGTGGAGACCCAGTACTTC
CSASGLAGGVETQYF
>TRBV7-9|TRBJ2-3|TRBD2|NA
TGTGCCAGCAGCCCCTGGGAGGGTGCGGATACGCAGTATTTT
CASSPWEGADTQYF
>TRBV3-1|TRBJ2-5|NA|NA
TGTGCCAGCAGCCAAGATCGAACAGGCGGACTAAAGACCCAGTACTTC
CASSQDRTGGLKTQYF
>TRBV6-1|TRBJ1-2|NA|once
TGTGCCACTAGGACCTATGGCTACACCTTC
CATRTYGYTF
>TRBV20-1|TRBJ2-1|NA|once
TGCAGTACTAGATCTAGCGATGACAATAAGCAGTTCTTC
CSTRSSDDNKQFF
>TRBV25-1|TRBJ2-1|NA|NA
TGTGCCAGCAGTGAATCGGCGAGGGTTGTCAACGAGCAGTTCTTC
CASSESARVVNEQFF
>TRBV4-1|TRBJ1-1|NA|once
TGCGCCAGCACCCACCCGTGGACCGGGGTGGACACTGAAGCTTTCTTT
CASTHPWTGVDTEAFF
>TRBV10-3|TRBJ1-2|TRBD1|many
TGTGCCATCAGTGAGCGGGTACAGGGGGCGACCCGCTATGGCTACACCTTC
CAISERVQGATRYGYTF
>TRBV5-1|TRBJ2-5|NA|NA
TGCGCTAGCAGCCTGGGGTGGGAGGCGGAGACCCAGTACTTC
CASSLGWEAETQYF
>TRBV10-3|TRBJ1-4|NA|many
TGTGCCATCAGCGTAAACGGGGGACGTAATGAAAAACTGTTTTTT
CAISVNGGRNEKLFF
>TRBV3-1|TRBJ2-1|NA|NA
TGTGCCAGCAGCTCCCGGCGCACGGACTCCTACAATGAGCAGTTCTTC
CASSSRRTDSYNEQFF
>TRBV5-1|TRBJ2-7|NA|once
TGCGCCGGGACAAAAAGGCCCCCAACTTTGACAGTATGGTGCGTTTACGAGCAGTACTTC
CAGTKRPPTLTVWCVYEQYF
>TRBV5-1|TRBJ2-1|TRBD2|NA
TGCGCCAGCAGCTTGGTAGTTAGCGGGGCCCGAAATGAGCAGTTCTTC
CASSLVVSGARNEQFF
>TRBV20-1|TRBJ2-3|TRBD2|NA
TGCAGTGCCCAGCCGGCGGCGGGGGGCCGGGGAGATGCGCAGTATTTT
CSAQPAAGGRGDAQYF
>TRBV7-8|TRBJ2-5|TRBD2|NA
TGTGCCAGCAGCCCGACCTGGGGAGGGAAAGAGACCCAGTACTTC
CASSPTWGGKETQYF
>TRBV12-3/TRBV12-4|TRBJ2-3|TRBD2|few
TGTGCCAGCAGCTTCGTAGCGGGCCGGGGAGATACGCAGTATTTT
CASSFVAGRGDTQYF
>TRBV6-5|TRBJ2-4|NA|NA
TGTGCCAGCAGCCCCGACTCAACCGGGGACATTCAGTACTTC
CASSPDSTGDIQYF
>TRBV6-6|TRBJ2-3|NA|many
TGTGCCAGCACCCGACCCCCGGATACGCAGTATTTT
CASTRPPDTQYF
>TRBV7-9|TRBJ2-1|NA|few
TGTGCCAGCAGTCCCCGGGACACAAGCTCCTACAATGAGCAGTTCTTC
CASSPRDTSSYNEQFF
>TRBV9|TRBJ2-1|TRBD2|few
TGTGCCAGCAGCTTAGCTGGCGGGGGAGACGTGCCTGAGCAGTTCTTC
CASSLAGGGDVPEQFF
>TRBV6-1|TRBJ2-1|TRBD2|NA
TGTGCCAGCAGTGATCTAGCGGGGGGGTCCTACAATGAGCAGTTCTTC
CASSDLAGGSYNEQFF
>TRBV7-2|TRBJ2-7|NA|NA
TGTGCCAGCAGCTTTGAGCTGGCGGGCTACGAGCAGTACTTC
CASSFELAGYEQYF
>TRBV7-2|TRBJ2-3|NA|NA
TGTGCCAGCAGCACGGAGGGCCAGACAGATACGCAGTATTTT
CASSTEGQTDTQYF
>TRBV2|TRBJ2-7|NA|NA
TGTGCCAGCACGGTCTCCCTGGGGACCTACGAGCAGTACTTC
CASTVSLGTYEQYF
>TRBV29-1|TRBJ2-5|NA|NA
TGCAGCGTTCTGTCCGGACGACAAGAGACCCAGTACTTC
CSVLSGRQETQYF
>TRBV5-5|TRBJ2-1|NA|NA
TGTGCCAGCAGCTTAAGGGGTGCGACTGCCTACAATGAGCAGTTCTTC
CASSLRGATAYNEQFF
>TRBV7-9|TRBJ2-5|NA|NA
TGTGCCAGCAGCCCCCGTGTCGGGACCCACTACAATGAGCAGTACTTC
CASSPRVGTHYNEQYF
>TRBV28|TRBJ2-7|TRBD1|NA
TGTGCCAGCAGTTTGCCCGGGACAGGGGGCAAGCAGTACTTC
CASSLPGTGGKQYF
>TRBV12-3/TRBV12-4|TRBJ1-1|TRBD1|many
TGTGCCAGCAGCCGCCCCGGACAGGGAGGAACTGAAGCTTTCTTT
CASSRPGQGGTEAFF
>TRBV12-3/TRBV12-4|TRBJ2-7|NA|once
TGTGCCAGTCCATTGTCCGGGGAACTCGAGCAGTACTTC
CASPLSGELEQYF
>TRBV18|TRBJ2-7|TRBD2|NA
TGTGCCAGCTCACCACCGGGACTAGCGGGATACCTGAACGAGCAGTACTTC
CASSPPGLAGYLNEQYF
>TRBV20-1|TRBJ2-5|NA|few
TGCAGTGCCCCGTCGGATAGGAAAGAGACCCAGTACTTC
CSAPSDRKETQYF
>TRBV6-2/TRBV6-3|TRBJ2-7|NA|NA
TGTGCCAGCAGTTCCCCGGGGCTACACTCCTACAATGAGCAGTACTTC
CASSSPGLHSYNEQYF
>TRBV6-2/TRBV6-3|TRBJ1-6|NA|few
TGTGCCAGCAGTACCCAGACAGGATCGGATGCCTATAATTCACCCCTCCACTTT
CASSTQTGSDAYNSPLHF
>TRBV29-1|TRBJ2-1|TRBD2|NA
TGCAGCGGATACCTAGCGGGGGTAAAAGAGACCCAGTTCTTC
CSGYLAGVKETQFF
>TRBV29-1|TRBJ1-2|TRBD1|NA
TGCAGCGTTGAAGTCCGGGACAGGGCGTATGGCTACACCTTC
CSVEVRDRAYGYTF
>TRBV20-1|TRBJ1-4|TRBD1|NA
TGCAGTGCCGGAGCCGGGGACAGTTTAAATGAAAAACTGTTTTTT
CSAGAGDSLNEKLFF
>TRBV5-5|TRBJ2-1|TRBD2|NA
TGTGCCAGCAGCCCCGCCCCCGGAGTGGCGGGGGGGGAGAATGAGCAGTTCTTC
CASSPAPGVAGGENEQFF
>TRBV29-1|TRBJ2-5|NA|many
TGCAGCATTGTGGTCGAAAGCGGTCAAGAGACCCAGTACTTC
CSIVVESGQETQYF
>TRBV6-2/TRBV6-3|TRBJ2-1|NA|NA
TGTGCCAGCAGTTACCCAGACTACCAAACGGTAAGGCACGATGAGCAGTTCTTC
CASSYPDYQTVRHDEQFF
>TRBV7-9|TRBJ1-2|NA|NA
TGTGCCAGCAGCACCCCCACTTTAGGCTACACCTTC
CASSTPTLGYTF
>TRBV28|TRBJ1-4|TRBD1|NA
TGTGCCAGCAGTACGACAGGGTTTAATGAAAAACTGTTTTTT
CASSTTGFNEKLFF
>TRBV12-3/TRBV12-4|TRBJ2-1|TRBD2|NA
TGTGCCAGCAGTCGACGACTAGCGAACGATGAGCAGTTCTTC
CASSRRLANDEQFF
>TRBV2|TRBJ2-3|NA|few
TGTGCCAGCAGTAAGGAGGCTAGCGTTAATACGCAGTATTTT
CASSKEASVNTQYF
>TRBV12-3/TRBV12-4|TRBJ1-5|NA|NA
TGTGCCAGCAGTTTACAGTGGTCTCAGCCCCAGCATTTT
CASSLQWSQPQHF
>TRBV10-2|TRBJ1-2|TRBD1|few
TGCGCCAGCAGTGACCCTGGGGAGGGGGCGAATGGCTACACCTTC
CASSDPGEGANGYTF